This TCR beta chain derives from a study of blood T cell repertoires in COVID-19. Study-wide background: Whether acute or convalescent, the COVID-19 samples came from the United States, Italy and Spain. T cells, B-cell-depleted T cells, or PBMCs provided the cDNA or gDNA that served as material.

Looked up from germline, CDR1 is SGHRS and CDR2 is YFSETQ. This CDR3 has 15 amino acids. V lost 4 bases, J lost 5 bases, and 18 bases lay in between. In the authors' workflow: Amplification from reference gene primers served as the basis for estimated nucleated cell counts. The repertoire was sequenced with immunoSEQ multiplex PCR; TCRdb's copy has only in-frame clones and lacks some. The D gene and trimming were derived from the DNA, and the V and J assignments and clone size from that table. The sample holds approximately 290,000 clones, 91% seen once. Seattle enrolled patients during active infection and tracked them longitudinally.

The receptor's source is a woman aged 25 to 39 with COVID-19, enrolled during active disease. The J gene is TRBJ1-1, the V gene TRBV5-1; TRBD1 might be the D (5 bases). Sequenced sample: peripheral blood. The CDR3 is CASSLRFSRGTEAFF. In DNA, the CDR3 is TGCGCCAGCAGCCTGCGATTTAGTCGGGGGACTGAAGCTTTCTTT. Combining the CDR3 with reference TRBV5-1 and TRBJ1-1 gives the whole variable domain KAGVTQTPRYLIKTRGQQVTLSCSPISGHRSVSWYQQTPGQGLQFLFEYFSETQRNKGNFPGRFSGRQFSNSRSEMNVSTLELGDSALYLCASSLRFSRGTEAFFGQGTRLTVV.